Listed below are T cell receptor beta chains from one sample, sequenced in a study of T cell responses to AZD1222 COVID-19 vaccine. TCRdb keeps only in-frame clones here, not all; method: immunoSEQ multiplex PCR. Here the sample spans approximately 130,000 clones, 84% being singletons. The sample here was peripheral blood, taken 28 days after the second AZD1222 dose. These receptors originate from an adult who received the AZD1222 COVID-19 vaccine. Both conserved end residues are part of each CDR3. A D gene is named only where the DNA matches it firmly. Clone size is given for some rows only: seen once, a few or many times, or a class if the clone is expanded.

- TRBJ2-6 TRBV7-8 - TGTGCCAGTACCTCAGCGGGCATCTCTGGGGCCAACGTCCTGACTTTC CASTSAGISGANVLTF
once TRBJ1-1 TRBV6-2/TRBV6-3 - TGTGCCAGCAGTTACCGTTTGCACACTGAAGCTTTCTTT CASSYRLHTEAFF
- TRBJ1-2 TRBV5-8 - TGTGCCAGCAGCCGGTTCCCCGACGACTACTATGGCTACACCTTC CASSRFPDDYYGYTF
- TRBJ2-1 TRBV5-6 - TGTGCCAGCAGCTTGAGTGGGGGGAGGAATGAGCAGTTCTTC CASSLSGGRNEQFF
- TRBJ1-6 TRBV20-1 TRBD1 TGCAGTGCTAGTCCCTTTGGGCCGGGACAGGACTACGGTCATTCACCCCTCCACTTT CSASPFGPGQDYGHSPLHF
- TRBJ1-5 TRBV30 - TGTGCCTGGAGTGGGCAGGTCGTTTTCCAGCCCCAGCATTTT CAWSGQVVFQPQHF
- TRBJ1-5 TRBV6-6 - TGTGCCAGCGCAGAAGATCAGCCCCAGCATTTT CASAEDQPQHF
- TRBJ2-1 TRBV18 - TGTGCCAGCTCACCACCGGGCTCTTTGAATGAGCAGTTCTTC CASSPPGSLNEQFF
- TRBJ2-2 TRBV15 - TGTGCCACCAGCAGAGGGGTCATGAACACCGGGGAGCTGTTTTTT CATSRGVMNTGELFF
- TRBJ2-7 TRBV28 TRBD1 TGTGCCAGCAGTTTACAGGGGGCGCGGTACGAGCAGTACTTC CASSLQGARYEQYF
- TRBJ1-2 TRBV28 TRBD1 TGTGCCAGCAGTAACACAGGGGTCGCCTATGGCTACACCTTC CASSNTGVAYGYTF
- TRBJ2-4 TRBV4-1 TRBD1 TGCGCCAGCAGCACACAGGGGATGGGAACCAAAAACATTCAGTACTTC CASSTQGMGTKNIQYF
- TRBJ1-1 TRBV2 - TGTGCCAGCTCTAGTCCCAGAGCTATGAACACTGAAGCTTTCTTT CASSSPRAMNTEAFF
few TRBJ2-3 TRBV10-3 TRBD2 TGTGCCATCAGTGACCTAGCGGGGGGGACGGAAGATACGCAGTATTTT CAISDLAGGTEDTQYF
- TRBJ2-7 TRBV19 - TGTGCCAGTAGTATGGAAGCCGGCCCCCCCTACGAGCAGTACTTC CASSMEAGPPYEQYF
- TRBJ2-3 TRBV11-2 - TGTGCCAGCAGCCCCCTCGCGCTCTCGGCGCAGTATTTT CASSPLALSAQYF
- TRBJ2-1 TRBV24-1 - TGTGCCACCAGTGATAGTAAGGGGCCTGGCGGTGAGCAGTTCTTC CATSDSKGPGGEQFF
- TRBJ2-6 TRBV19 - TGTGCCAGTAGTATCGTCTGGCTTGTCTCTGGGGCCAACGTCCTGACTTTC CASSIVWLVSGANVLTF
- TRBJ2-1 TRBV18 - TGTGCCAGCTCACCCATTCCTTCTTACAATGAGCAGTTCTTC CASSPIPSYNEQFF
once TRBJ1-2 TRBV24-1 - TGTGCCACCAGTGGGGTTCAGGGTACTAACTATGGCTACACCTTC CATSGVQGTNYGYTF
- TRBJ1-6 TRBV7-2 - TGTGCCAGCAGGAACGTCCTAGGCGGGGGAAATTCACCCCTCCACTTT CASRNVLGGGNSPLHF
- TRBJ1-5 TRBV21-1 - TGTGCCAGCAGCAAACCTCGATCGGGGAGGGATCAGCCCCAGCATTTT CASSKPRSGRDQPQHF
- TRBJ1-2 TRBV12-3/TRBV12-4 - TGTGCCAGCAGCGGACATACTAACTATGGCTACACCTTC CASSGHTNYGYTF
- TRBJ1-2 TRBV5-1 - TGCGCCAGCAGCTTGCAAGGGTATGGCTACACCTTC CASSLQGYGYTF
- TRBJ1-6 TRBV10-3 - TGTGCCATCACATCAGACTCTAATTCACCCCTCCACTTT CAITSDSNSPLHF
- TRBJ1-3 TRBV15 - TGTGCCACCAGCTCGAGAGTTGGACCGCCAGGAAACACCATATATTTT CATSSRVGPPGNTIYF
once TRBJ1-2 TRBV5-1 - TGCGCCAGCAGCTCAGGGACCCCCACGGAAGGCTACACCTTC CASSSGTPTEGYTF
- TRBJ2-5 TRBV7-9 - TGTGCCAGCAGCTCCCTAGGGTGGGACCAAGAGACCCAGTACTTC CASSSLGWDQETQYF
few TRBJ2-5 TRBV5-1 - TGCGCCAGCAGCTTTTTGGGATCGGAGACCCAGTACTTC CASSFLGSETQYF
once TRBJ1-3 TRBV3-1/TRBV3-2 TRBD1 TGTGCCAGCAGCCACGCGCTACAGGGGGCCGGAAACACCATATATTTT CASSHALQGAGNTIYF
- TRBJ1-5 TRBV28 - TGTGCCAGCAGTATGAGGGGATCGAAGGGGGAGGCCCAGCATTTT CASSMRGSKGEAQHF